This TCR beta chain was sequenced in a study of T cells expressing NK-cell markers (TCRdb year 2020). Regarding the research as a whole: Three sorted T-cell subsets (CD3+CD56+NKG2C+, CD3+CD56+NKG2C- and CD3+CD56-NKG2C+) from roughly eight donors had their TCR beta-chain repertoires profiled. Randomly selected healthy volunteers, three men and five women, were used as the eight sequenced donors. Of the eight sequenced donors, seven were found to be HCMV-seropositive and one was found to be HCMV-seronegative. Illumina HiSeq 2000/2500, MiSeq or NextSeq was used to sequence libraries as 2 x 150 bp reads. General findings and caveats noted by the study authors: Those dominant clonotypes were again the most abundant among CD3+CD56-NKG2C+ cells in a handful of donors, at roughly 25-60.1%. In six donors, the dominant CD3+CD56+NKG2C+ clonotypes were among the top 10 CD8+ clonotypes and accounted for 1.0-7.0% of CD8+ T cells. Whether the expanded NKG2C-expressing T cell clones were specific for HCMV antigens was left unclear.

Regarding this clonotype: The specificity of this receptor is unknown.

From its cysteine to its phenylalanine, the CDR3 spans 17 amino acids. The coding DNA is unavailable. According to the germline V gene, CDR1 reads SGHVS and CDR2 reads FNYEAQ. Sequencer: Illumina HiSeq 2000. TCR beta cDNA libraries were prepared using 5'RACE template switching, which introduced a universal primer site and unique molecular identifiers. cDNA synthesis was primed from the TCR beta constant segment and was followed by two successive PCR amplification steps. Concerning the study's data processing: Reads were demultiplexed and grouped by UMI with MIGEC, and clonotypes were assembled and quantified with MiTCR. To exclude erroneous sequences, any TCR cDNA sequence not supported by at least two reads was discarded. The tcR package was used for downstream repertoire analysis, and clonotypes were matched across fractions by CDR3 nucleotide sequence plus V segment. VDJmatch was used to annotate antigen specificity against VDJdb, with one amino acid substitution in CDR3 allowed. TCRdb reprocessed the reads and assigns one entry to each CDR3 protein sequence, leaving out DNA. The V and J calls and clone size come from TCRdb's table, not from the authors' own analysis. The sample's table lists a count of 350,000 to 500,000 distinct CDR3 sequences. The ten largest clones capture approximately 6.8% of the sample.

A commercial ELISA kit detecting HCMV-specific IgG in serum was used to determine HCMV serostatus. Peripheral blood mononuclear cells were isolated from blood by Ficoll density gradient centrifugation. This clonotype was obtained from a woman aged 18 to 75 in good health. Sequencing input: blood T cells: a sorted CD56 or NKG2C T cell subset, CD4+ or CD8+ T cells, or bulk PBMC T cells (not recorded which). This chain is built from TRBV7-6 and TRBJ2-2; with no DNA, the TCRdb D assignment of TRBD1 cannot be verified. The CDR3 corresponds to CASSYPLGHANTGELFF.